The rows below give T cell receptor beta chains drawn from one sample of a study of blood T cell repertoires in COVID-19. Generated by immunoSEQ multiplex PCR, the TCRdb table keeps only in-frame clones and is missing some. The sample has more than 200,000 clones, roughly 84% seen once. The specimen was peripheral blood. The origin of the receptors is a man in his sixties with acute or convalescent COVID-19. CDR3s include the opening cysteine and the closing phenylalanine or tryptophan. Each record gives: V gene, D gene, J gene, clone size, CDR3 DNA, CDR3 protein. A D gene is named only where the DNA matches it firmly. Expanded clones are given a class, and other clones once, few, many or no size at all.

TRBV15,TRBD2,TRBJ2-3,-,TGTGCCACCAGCACAAGACTAGCGGGAGAAGATACGCAGTATTTT,CATSTRLAGEDTQYF
TRBV7-3,-,TRBJ2-1,-,TGTGCCAGCAGCCCAAGCTGGAGCTCCTACAATGAGCAGTTCTTC,CASSPSWSSYNEQFF
TRBV13,-,TRBJ2-1,-,TGTGCCAGCAGCACCCGGAGTTCCTACAATGAGCAGTTCTTC,CASSTRSSYNEQFF
TRBV3-1/TRBV3-2,TRBD2,TRBJ2-3,-,TGTGCCAGCAGCCGGACTAGCGCCAGCACAGATACGCAGTATTTT,CASSRTSASTDTQYF
TRBV6-1,TRBD1,TRBJ2-7,-,TGTGCCAGCAGTGCGGACAGGGGCGGGGGAATCTACGAGCAGTACTTC,CASSADRGGGIYEQYF
TRBV3-1/TRBV3-2,-,TRBJ1-2,-,TGTGCCAGCAGCCAAATGGGGCAGGGAAACGGCTACACCTTC,CASSQMGQGNGYTF
TRBV19,TRBD1,TRBJ2-2,-,TGTGCCAGTAGAAGATCGGGGACAGCAGACGCCGGGGAGCTGTTTTTT,CASRRSGTADAGELFF
TRBV5-4,-,TRBJ2-3,-,TGTGCCCTAGGCCCCACCAGCGATACGCAGTATTTT,CALGPTSDTQYF
TRBV6-5,TRBD1,TRBJ1-2,-,TGTGCCAGCAGGCTTAACAGGGGTGACTATGGCTACACCTTC,CASRLNRGDYGYTF
TRBV5-1,-,TRBJ1-2,few,TGCGCCAGCAGCTTGGGCGGAGGGGCTAACTATGGCTACACCTTC,CASSLGGGANYGYTF
TRBV19,-,TRBJ2-5,-,TGTGCCAGTAGGGAGACCGGCGGGAATTTCGAGACCCAGTACTTC,CASRETGGNFETQYF
TRBV6-1,TRBD1,TRBJ1-2,few,TGTGCCAGCAGTGAGACCGGGACAGCGTATGGCTACACCTTC,CASSETGTAYGYTF
TRBV27,TRBD1,TRBJ1-2,-,TGTGCCAGCAGTTTGGACAGGAGATTGGGGGGCTACACCTTC,CASSLDRRLGGYTF
TRBV18,-,TRBJ2-3,-,TGTGCCAGCTCACCAGTCTATCCAGGGGCGGTCACAGATACGCAGTATTTT,CASSPVYPGAVTDTQYF
TRBV27,-,TRBJ2-4,-,TGTGCCAGCAGTTTGTCGTTCCGGTGGGCCAAAAACATTCAGTACTTC,CASSLSFRWAKNIQYF
TRBV2,TRBD1,TRBJ1-5,-,TGTGCCAGCAGTGAGGACAGGGGCTCCGTTCCAAATCAGCCCCAGCATTTT,CASSEDRGSVPNQPQHF
TRBV15,TRBD2,TRBJ2-7,-,TGTGCCACCAGCAGAGATCTGGCGGGAGGGCCTCTCGAGCAGTACTTC,CATSRDLAGGPLEQYF
TRBV4-1,TRBD2,TRBJ2-5,-,TGCGCCAGCAGCCAAGTTGCTAGCGGGAGTGAGACCCAGTACTTC,CASSQVASGSETQYF
TRBV4-1,TRBD2,TRBJ2-7,-,TGCGCCAGCAGCCCGAGGAGCGGGGGGGCGAGTCCCGAGCAGTACTTC,CASSPRSGGASPEQYF
TRBV19,TRBD2,TRBJ2-1,-,TGTGCCAGTAGTATAGAAACTAGCGGGAGTTACAATGAGCAGTTCTTC,CASSIETSGSYNEQFF
TRBV6-5,-,TRBJ1-2,-,TGTGCCAGCAGTTACTCGCGGGCGGATTCTAACTATGGCTACACCTTC,CASSYSRADSNYGYTF
TRBV29-1,TRBD1,TRBJ2-3,-,TGCAGCGGGGACAGGGGGACAGATACGCAGTATTTT,CSGDRGTDTQYF
TRBV24-1,TRBD2,TRBJ2-1,-,TGTGCCACCCGAGGGACTAGCGAGAATGAGCAGTTCTTC,CATRGTSENEQFF
TRBV7-9,TRBD1,TRBJ2-5,-,TGTGCCAGCAGCCAAGGGACAGTAGACCAAGAGACCCAGTACTTC,CASSQGTVDQETQYF
TRBV19,-,TRBJ1-1,-,TGTGCCAGTAGATTACAGGGAGTGAACACTGAAGCTTTCTTT,CASRLQGVNTEAFF
TRBV4-2,TRBD2,TRBJ2-1,-,TGTGCCAGCAGTTCCCGACTAGCGGGGAAGTACAATGAGCAGTTCTTC,CASSSRLAGKYNEQFF
TRBV10-3,TRBD2,TRBJ2-7,-,TGTGCCATCAGCGAGGGCGGGAGGGCCAGAGAGCAGTACTTC,CAISEGGRAREQYF
TRBV27,TRBD2,TRBJ2-1,few,TGTGCCAGCAGGGCTCTAGCGGGGGCCTACAATGAGCAGTTCTTC,CASRALAGAYNEQFF
TRBV16,-,TRBJ1-1,-,TGTGCCAGCAGCCAAGACAGGACCTACACTGAAGCTTTCTTT,CASSQDRTYTEAFF
TRBV10-3,TRBD1,TRBJ2-3,once,TGTGCCACCCAACAGGGGGACAGCGTAACTAGCACAGATACGCAGTATTTT,CATQQGDSVTSTDTQYF
TRBV3-1/TRBV3-2,TRBD2,TRBJ2-1,-,TGTGCCAGCAGCCAAGGGACTAGCGGGGCCTCCTACAATGAGCAGTTCTTC,CASSQGTSGASYNEQFF
TRBV20-1,TRBD2,TRBJ2-3,-,TGCAGCGCGAGTTGGGGAGGGGTGGCAGATACGCAGTATTTT,CSASWGGVADTQYF
TRBV9,-,TRBJ2-1,once,TGTGCCAGCAGCGCGACTGGCCTCTCCTACAATGAGCAGTTCTTC,CASSATGLSYNEQFF
TRBV20-1,-,TRBJ2-1,few,TGCAGTGCAAGTGGGGGACTTTATAACTACAATGAGCAGTTCTTC,CSASGGLYNYNEQFF
TRBV13,TRBD2,TRBJ2-5,-,TGTGCCAGCAGCTTATCCCCGGGACTAGCGGAATCGGCCCAGTACTTC,CASSLSPGLAESAQYF
TRBV5-1,TRBD2,TRBJ2-5,-,TGCGCCAGCAGCGCCGCTAGCGGGGGGGAAGAGACCCAGTACTTC,CASSAASGGEETQYF
TRBV19,-,TRBJ1-1,few,TGTGCCAGTACTCACCCGGGACCGGGGGGCACTGAAGCTTTCTTT,CASTHPGPGGTEAFF
TRBV5-1,-,TRBJ2-7,-,TGCGCCAGCAGCTTGCAGGCAGGTTTATACGAGCAGTACTTC,CASSLQAGLYEQYF
TRBV7-9,-,TRBJ1-1,-,TGTGCCAGCAGTTTTAGACGGGGAATGAACACTGAAGCTTTCTTT,CASSFRRGMNTEAFF
TRBV15,TRBD2,TRBJ2-7,-,TGTGCCACCAGCAGAGACCGTGCGGGAGCGTTCTTAGAGCAGTACTTC,CATSRDRAGAFLEQYF
TRBV18,TRBD2,TRBJ2-7,-,TGTGCCAGCTCACCACGGAAGGCGGGAGTCTACGAGCAGTACTTC,CASSPRKAGVYEQYF
TRBV4-2,TRBD1,TRBJ2-7,-,TGTGCCAGCAGCCAAGAGGGACAGGGGGTCTCCTACGAGCAGTACTTC,CASSQEGQGVSYEQYF
TRBV10-3,-,TRBJ2-4,-,TGTGCCATCAGTGACACGCGGAACATTCAGTACTTC,CAISDTRNIQYF
TRBV7-9,TRBD2,TRBJ2-1,-,TGTGCCAGCAGCTTTCTCGCGGGAGCTTACAATGAGCAGTTCTTC,CASSFLAGAYNEQFF
TRBV5-1,-,TRBJ2-1,once,TGCGCCAGCACCCTGAGGCCTAGCAACTACAATGAGCAGTTCTTC,CASTLRPSNYNEQFF
TRBV19,-,TRBJ1-3,-,TGTGCCAGTACCAACAGGGACTCTGGAAACACCATATATTTT,CASTNRDSGNTIYF
TRBV5-1,TRBD2,TRBJ2-3,-,TGCGCCAGCAGCGCCCCCGGGGCGGGAGGACACAGCCGGGCAGATACGCAGTATTTT,CASSAPGAGGHSRADTQYF
TRBV12-3/TRBV12-4,TRBD1,TRBJ1-2,few,TGTGCCAGCAGTTTTCGCAGGGGGAATGGCTACACCTTC,CASSFRRGNGYTF
TRBV11-2,TRBD2,TRBJ2-2,-,TGTGCCAGCAGCCAGACTAGCGGCGGGGAGCTGTTTTTT,CASSQTSGGELFF
TRBV19,-,TRBJ2-5,-,TGTGCCAGTAGTATGGGCGGACTCGAGTACCAAGAGACCCAGTACTTC,CASSMGGLEYQETQYF
TRBV29-1,-,TRBJ1-2,once,TGCAGCGTTGAAGCAGGGCGGTTAAATGGCTACACCTTC,CSVEAGRLNGYTF
TRBV7-9,-,TRBJ1-4,-,TGTGCCAGCAGCTCAGGTCCGCGGGGGGAAAAACTGTTTTTT,CASSSGPRGEKLFF
TRBV6-5,-,TRBJ1-1,once,TGTGCCAGCAGGACAGCTCAGGTGACTGAAGCTTTCTTT,CASRTAQVTEAFF
TRBV6-5,-,TRBJ1-1,-,TGTGCCAGCAGTTATCGGGACTTCTTAGGGCACACTGAAGCTTTCTTT,CASSYRDFLGHTEAFF
TRBV27,TRBD1,TRBJ1-2,once,TGTGCCAGCAGTTTAGGGGCAGGGGGCTTAAGGGGTGGCTACACCTTC,CASSLGAGGLRGGYTF